Listed here are 18 T cell receptor beta chains from one sample, sequenced in a study of T cell repertoires in cytomegalovirus infection. TCRdb reprocessed the reads with MiXCR, giving one entry per CDR3 protein. The sample lists 630,000 or so distinct CDR3 sequences, 20% to 25% occurring once. Sequences were obtained from CD8+ T cells from PBMCs. Receptors were obtained from a human donor in good health (CMV status not recorded). Some clones in this sample may be carry-over from other donors' samples.

At least ten counts were recorded for this clonotype. The CDR3 loop reads CASTTDGTSNQPQHF. DNA for the CDR3: TGTGCCAGTACCACGGACGGAACTAGCAATCAGCCCCAGCATTTT. V and J are TRBV19 and TRBJ1-5; no clear D. With 7 bases removed from V and 0 bases from J, the gap between germline ends came to 13 bases. Germline V CDR1 and CDR2: LNHDA, SQIVND (reference sequence). The CDR3 runs to 15 residues.

The chain has TRBV25-1 and TRBJ2-3; no reliable D call. V dropped 1 base and J dropped 2 bases, with 16 bases sitting between them. CDR3 size: 17 residues. Germline CDR1 MGHDK, CDR2 SYGVNS. The CDR3 coding sequence is TGTGCCAGCAGTGAATTTTTCCCGGCAGACCACACAGATACGCAGTATTTT. Translation gives CASSEFFPADHTDTQYF.

This clonotype was counted a few times. The rearrangement uses TRBV4-1 and TRBJ1-5; D might be TRBD1 (5 bases). The V gene's germline CDR1 is MGHRA and CDR2 YSYEKL. This CDR3 region has 16 residues. V lost 2 bases and J lost 6, with 17 bases in between. CDR3 amino acids: CASSQTQRGGVQPQHF. The CDR3 nucleotides are TGCGCCAGCAGCCAAACACAAAGGGGAGGGGTTCAGCCCCAGCATTTT.

This clonotype was counted ten times or more. This sequence joins TRBV6-5 and TRBJ2-2; D is unresolved. The CDR3 is 12 amino acids. The V gene's germline CDR1 is MNHEY and CDR2 SVGAGI. The V gene lost 6 bases and the J gene lost 7 bases, with 9 bases spanning the gap. The CDR3 loop reads CASSLPSGELFF. In nucleotides, the CDR3 is TGTGCCAGCAGCCTGCCTAGCGGGGAGCTGTTTTTT.

This clonotype was observed at least ten times. This chain joins TRBV7-2 and TRBJ2-7, with TRBD2 matching over 12 bases. After removal of 0 bases from V and 7 bases from J, the junction contained 7 bases not matched to a gene. Germline assignment: CDR1 SGHTA and CDR2 FQGNSA. This CDR3 spans 16 amino acids. As DNA, the CDR3 is TGTGCCAGCAGCTTAGCGCCCGGACTAGCGGGGAGTGAGCAGTACTTC. This translates into CASSLAPGLAGSEQYF.

This clonotype was seen at least ten times. The chain uses TRBV7-8 and TRBJ2-2; 8 bases agree with TRBD2. Germline assignment: CDR1 SGHVS and CDR2 FQNEAQ. Losses at the gene ends were 3 bases for V and 1 base for J; bases not matched to a gene: 4. The CDR3 is 16 residues long. CDR3 sequence: CASSFRTSLNTGELFF. In DNA, the CDR3 is TGTGCCAGCAGCTTTCGGACTAGCCTGAACACCGGGGAGCTGTTTTTT.

The rearrangement uses TRBV6-2 or TRBV6-3 and TRBJ2-1; TRBD2 aligns across 13 bases. The V segment lost 2 bases and the J segment 9 bases; nucleotides outside the gene matches: 7. There are 16 residues in the CDR3. Germline CDR1 MNHEY, CDR2 SVGEGT. This chain's CDR3 is CASSYGPLAGGFEQFF. CDR3 DNA: TGTGCCAGCAGTTACGGGCCACTAGCGGGGGGGTTTGAGCAGTTCTTC.

This clonotype was seen more than once but under ten times. V is TRBV28 and J is TRBJ2-5, with D possibly matching TRBD2 (6 bases). This CDR3 comprises 12 residues. V was pared by 9 bases and J by 4 bases, with 12 bases between. The germline V gene encodes CDR1 MDHEN and CDR2 SYDVKM. CDR3 DNA sequence: TGTGCCAGTCGACTAGTGGGAGAGACCCAGTACTTC. It codes for CASRLVGETQYF.

The V gene is TRBV6-8, the J gene TRBJ2-6; D uncertain. V was trimmed by 2 bases and J by 0 bases, leaving 5 bases between them. CDR3 length: 15 residues. The germline CDR1 and CDR2 sequences are MNHGY and SAAAGT. CDR3 residues: CASSYLNSGANVLTF. In DNA, the CDR3 is TGTGCCAGCAGTTACCTAAACTCTGGGGCCAACGTCCTGACTTTC.

This sequence joins TRBV20-1 and TRBJ2-3, with D unclear. Germline-derived CDR1 and CDR2 are DFQATT and SNEGSKA (reference sequence). The V end lost 0 bases, the J end lost 6 bases, and 22 bases lay between the germline ends. This CDR3 has 17 residues. The CDR3 bases are TGCAGTGCTAGAGATGACGGACCTATGGTTTGGTCGGATACGCAGTATTTT. This translates into CSARDDGPMVWSDTQYF.

Comments on this clonotype: A much larger clone lies one base from this, so it may be a read error. J is TRBJ2-2 and V is TRBV6-2 or TRBV6-3; 8 nucleotides align to TRBD1. CDR3 length equals 17 residues. Germline assignment: CDR1 MNHEY and CDR2 SVGEGT. J lost 4 bases, V lost 8 bases, and 15 bases had no gene match. CDR3 region: CASEPGQAPGTTGELFF. CDR3 nucleotides: TGTGCCAGCGAGCCGGGACAGGCCCCCGGAACCACCGGGGAGCTGTTTTTT.

This clonotype was counted many times. The genes are TRBV7-8 and TRBJ2-1, with 8 bases matching TRBD1. Germline V gene lookup returns CDR1 SGHVS and CDR2 FQNEAQ. Trimming at V came to 5 bases and at J to 3 bases, leaving 6 bases not matched to a gene. This CDR3 has 15 residues. In DNA form, the CDR3 reads TGTGCCAGCAGCCACGGACAGGGAATCTACAATGAGCAGTTCTTC. Its protein product is CASSHGQGIYNEQFF.

This clonotype was picked up a small number of times. V and J are TRBV7-9 and TRBJ2-6; D gene ambiguous. Trimming cost V 5 bases and J 3 bases, with 11 bases left between them. The CDR3 has 15 residues. Germline values: CDR1 SEHNR, CDR2 FQNEAQ (reference sequence). The CDR3 spells CASSNELRGANVLTF. The DNA of the CDR3 is TGTGCCAGCAGCAATGAGCTACGTGGGGCCAACGTCCTGACTTTC.

In its sample, this clonotype was seen a few times. This chain joins TRBV5-6 and TRBJ1-5, with D perhaps matching TRBD1 (5 bases). V was clipped by 3 bases and J by 7 bases, with 8 bases between them. Germline loops: CDR1 SGHDT, CDR2 YYEEEE. CDR3 size: 12 residues. CDR3 nucleotides: TGTGCCAGCAGCTGGGGCTGGCAGCCCCAGCATTTT. Its translation: CASSWGWQPQHF.

The chain joins TRBV7-6 to TRBJ2-2; 7 bases are a match to TRBD1. Germline V gene lookup returns CDR1 SGHVS and CDR2 FNYEAQ. With V trimmed by 4 bases and J by 5 bases, 4 bases remained unmatched. The CDR3 consists of 14 residues. For the CDR3, the DNA is TGTGCCAGCAGCTCCTCGACAGGGACCGGGGAGCTGTTTTTT. This sequence encodes CASSSSTGTGELFF.

This clonotype was seen many times. The chain combines TRBV10-1 with TRBJ2-1; the D gene is possibly TRBD1 (5 bases). From germline, CDR1 is WNHNN and CDR2 SYGVQD (reference sequence). Trimming stripped 3 bases from V and 1 base from J, with 10 bases between. This CDR3 has 15 residues. Written as DNA, the CDR3 is TGCGCCAGCAGTGAAGACAGTGCGTCCTACAATGAGCAGTTCTTC. Translated: CASSEDSASYNEQFF.

The chain employs TRBV28 and TRBJ1-1, with a possible D match to TRBD1 (5 bases). This CDR3 comprises 14 residues. V was pared by 2 bases and J by 9 bases, with 16 bases between. The germline V gene encodes CDR1 MDHEN and CDR2 SYDVKM. The CDR3, as DNA: TGTGCCAGCAGTTTAAGGGACGTCTCTAGGAAAGCTTTCTTT. This encodes CASSLRDVSRKAFF.

This clonotype has only a few counts. CDR3 sequence: CASSQDAFVGTGELFF. As DNA, the CDR3 is TGTGCCAGCAGCCAAGATGCGTTTGTGGGAACCGGGGAGCTGTTTTTT. The rearrangement links TRBV4-2 to TRBJ2-2; D ambiguous. This CDR3 has 16 amino acids. From germline, CDR1 is LGHNA and CDR2 YNFKEQ. Trimming pared 0 bases from V and 5 bases from J, leaving 13 bases between.